The source of this TCR beta chain is a study of blood T cell repertoires in COVID-19. Libraries were prepared by immunoSEQ multiplex PCR; TCRdb keeps only in-frame clonotypes and omits some of them. Among roughly 300,000 clones, 75% to 95% were seen once, and the ten largest hold 6% to 7%. The TCR comes from a woman in her twenties or thirties with COVID-19, enrolled during active disease. The sequenced material came from peripheral blood.

CDR3 in DNA: TGTGCCAGTAGGACCCAAGAAACTAGCGGGGGACCCCTAAACCCCACAGATACGCAGTATTTT. It codes for CASRTQETSGGPLNPTDTQYF. The chain joins TRBV19 to TRBJ2-3; TRBD2 aligns across 11 bases. CDR1 LNHDA and CDR2 SQIVND come from the germline V gene (reference sequence). The CDR3 length is 21 residues. The V gene end was trimmed by 6 bases and the J gene end by 2 bases; junction bases not matched to a gene: 22. The whole variable domain, filled in from reference TRBV19 and TRBJ2-3, reads DGGITQSPKYLFRKEGQNVTLSCEQNLNHDAMYWYRQDPGQGLRLIYYSQIVNDFQKGDIAEGYSVSREKKESFPLTVTSAQKNPTAFYLCASRTQETSGGPLNPTDTQYFGPGTRLTVL.